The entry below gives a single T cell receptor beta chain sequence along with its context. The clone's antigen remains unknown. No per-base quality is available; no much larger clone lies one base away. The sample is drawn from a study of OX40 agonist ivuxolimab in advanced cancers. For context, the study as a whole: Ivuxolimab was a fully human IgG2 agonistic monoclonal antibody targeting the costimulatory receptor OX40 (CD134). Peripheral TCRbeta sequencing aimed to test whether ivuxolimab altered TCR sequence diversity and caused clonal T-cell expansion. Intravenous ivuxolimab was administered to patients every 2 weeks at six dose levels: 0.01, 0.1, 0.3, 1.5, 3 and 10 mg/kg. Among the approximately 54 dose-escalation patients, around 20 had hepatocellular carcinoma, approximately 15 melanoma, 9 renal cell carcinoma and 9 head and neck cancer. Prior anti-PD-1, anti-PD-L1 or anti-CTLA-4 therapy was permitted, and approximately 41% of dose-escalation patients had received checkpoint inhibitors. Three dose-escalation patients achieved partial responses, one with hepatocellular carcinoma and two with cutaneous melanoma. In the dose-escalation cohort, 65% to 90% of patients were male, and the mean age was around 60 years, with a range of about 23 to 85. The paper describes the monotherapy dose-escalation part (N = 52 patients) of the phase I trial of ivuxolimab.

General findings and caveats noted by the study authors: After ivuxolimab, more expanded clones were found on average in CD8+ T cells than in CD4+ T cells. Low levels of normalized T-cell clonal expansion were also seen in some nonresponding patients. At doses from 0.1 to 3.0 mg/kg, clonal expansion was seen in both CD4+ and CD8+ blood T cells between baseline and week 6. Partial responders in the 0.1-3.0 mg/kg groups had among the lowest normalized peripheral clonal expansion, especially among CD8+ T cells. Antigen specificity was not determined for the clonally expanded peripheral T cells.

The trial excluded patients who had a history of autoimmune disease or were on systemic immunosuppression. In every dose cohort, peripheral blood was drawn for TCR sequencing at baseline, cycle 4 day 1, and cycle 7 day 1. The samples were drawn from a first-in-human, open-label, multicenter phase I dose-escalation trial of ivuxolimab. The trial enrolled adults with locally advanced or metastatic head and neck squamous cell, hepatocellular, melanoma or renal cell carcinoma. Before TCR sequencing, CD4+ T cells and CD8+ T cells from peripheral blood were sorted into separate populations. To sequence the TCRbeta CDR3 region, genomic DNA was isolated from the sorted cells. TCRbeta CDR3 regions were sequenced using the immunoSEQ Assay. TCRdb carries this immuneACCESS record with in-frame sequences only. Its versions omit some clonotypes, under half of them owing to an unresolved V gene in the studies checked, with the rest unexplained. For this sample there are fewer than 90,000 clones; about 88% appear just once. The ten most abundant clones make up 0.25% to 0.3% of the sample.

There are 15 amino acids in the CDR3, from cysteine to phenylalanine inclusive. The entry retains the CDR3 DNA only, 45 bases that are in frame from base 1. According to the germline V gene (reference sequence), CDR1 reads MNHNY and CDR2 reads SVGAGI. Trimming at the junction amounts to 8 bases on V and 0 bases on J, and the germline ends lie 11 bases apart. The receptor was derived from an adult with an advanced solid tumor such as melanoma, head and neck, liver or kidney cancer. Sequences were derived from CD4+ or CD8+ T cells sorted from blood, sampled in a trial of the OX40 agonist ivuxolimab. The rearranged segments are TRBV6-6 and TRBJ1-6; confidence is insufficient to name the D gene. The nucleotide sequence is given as TGTGCCAGCCTAAGGCCAGACTCCTATAATTCACCCCTCCACTTT. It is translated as CASLRPDSYNSPLHF.